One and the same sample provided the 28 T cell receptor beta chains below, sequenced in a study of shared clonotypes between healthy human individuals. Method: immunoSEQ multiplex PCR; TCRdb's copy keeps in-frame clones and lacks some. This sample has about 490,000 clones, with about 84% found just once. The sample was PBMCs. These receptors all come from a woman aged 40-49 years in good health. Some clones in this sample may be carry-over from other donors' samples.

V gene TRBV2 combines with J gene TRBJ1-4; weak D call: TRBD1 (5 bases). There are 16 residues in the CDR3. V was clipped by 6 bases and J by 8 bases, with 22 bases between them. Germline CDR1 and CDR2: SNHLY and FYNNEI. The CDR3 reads CASRGVHQGGLEKLFF. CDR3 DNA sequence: TGTGCCAGCAGGGGAGTGCACCAGGGAGGGTTGGAAAAACTGTTTTTT.

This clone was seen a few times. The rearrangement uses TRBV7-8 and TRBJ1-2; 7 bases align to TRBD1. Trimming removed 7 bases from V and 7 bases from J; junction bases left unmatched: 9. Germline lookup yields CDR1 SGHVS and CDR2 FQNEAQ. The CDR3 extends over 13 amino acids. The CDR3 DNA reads TGTGCCAGCAACCGACAGGGAGAGGGTGGCTACACCTTC. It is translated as CASNRQGEGGYTF.

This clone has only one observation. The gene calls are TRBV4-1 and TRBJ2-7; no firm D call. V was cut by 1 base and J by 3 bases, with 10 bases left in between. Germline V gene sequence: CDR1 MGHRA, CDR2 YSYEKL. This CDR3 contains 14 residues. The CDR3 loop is CASSQVGQNYEQYF. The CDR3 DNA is TGCGCCAGCAGCCAAGTCGGTCAGAACTACGAGCAGTACTTC.

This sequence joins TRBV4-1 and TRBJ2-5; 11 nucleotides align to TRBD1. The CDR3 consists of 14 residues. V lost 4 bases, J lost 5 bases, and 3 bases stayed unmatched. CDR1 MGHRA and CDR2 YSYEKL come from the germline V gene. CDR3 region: CASSLRTGGETQYF. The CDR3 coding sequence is TGCGCCAGCAGCCTGCGGACAGGGGGCGAGACCCAGTACTTC.

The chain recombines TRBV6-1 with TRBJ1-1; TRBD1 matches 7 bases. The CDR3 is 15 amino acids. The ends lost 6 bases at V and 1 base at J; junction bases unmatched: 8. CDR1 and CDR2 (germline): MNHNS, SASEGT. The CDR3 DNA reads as TGTGCCAGCAGGGATAGGGGGCGCGGGAACACTGAAGCTTTCTTT. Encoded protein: CASRDRGRGNTEAFF.

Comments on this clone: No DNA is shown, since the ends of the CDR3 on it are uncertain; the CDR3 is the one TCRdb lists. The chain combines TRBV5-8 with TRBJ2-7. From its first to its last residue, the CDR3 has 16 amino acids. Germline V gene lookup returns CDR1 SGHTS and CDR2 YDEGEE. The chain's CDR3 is CASSLRYVGPTYEQYF.

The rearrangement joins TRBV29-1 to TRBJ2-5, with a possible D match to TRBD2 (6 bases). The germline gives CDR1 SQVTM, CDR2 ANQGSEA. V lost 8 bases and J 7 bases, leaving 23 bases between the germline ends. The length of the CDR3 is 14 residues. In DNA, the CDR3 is TGCAGCTCTGAGCGGGTATTATTGGAGGGGACCCAGTACTTC. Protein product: CSSERVLLEGTQYF.

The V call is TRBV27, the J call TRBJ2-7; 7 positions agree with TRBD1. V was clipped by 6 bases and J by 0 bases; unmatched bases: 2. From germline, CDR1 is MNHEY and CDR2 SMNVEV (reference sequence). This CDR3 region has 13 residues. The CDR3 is CASRGTVSYEQYF. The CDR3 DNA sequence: TGTGCCAGCAGGGGGACAGTCTCCTACGAGCAGTACTTC.

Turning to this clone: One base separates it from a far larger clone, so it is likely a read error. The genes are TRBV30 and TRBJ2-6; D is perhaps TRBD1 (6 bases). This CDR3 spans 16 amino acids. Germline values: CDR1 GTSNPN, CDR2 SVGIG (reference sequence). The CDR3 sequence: CAWSKLWGPGASVLTF. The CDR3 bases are TGTGCCTGGAGTAAATTATGGGGGCCTGGGGCCAGCGTCCTGACTTTC.

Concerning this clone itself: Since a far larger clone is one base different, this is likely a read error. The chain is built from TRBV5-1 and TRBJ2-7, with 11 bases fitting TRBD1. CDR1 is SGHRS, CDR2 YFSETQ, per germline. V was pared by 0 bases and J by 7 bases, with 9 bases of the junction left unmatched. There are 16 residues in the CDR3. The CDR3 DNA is TGCGCCAGCAGCTTGGGAACCTGGACAGGGGGCAGAGAGCAGTACTTC. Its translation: CASSLGTWTGGREQYF. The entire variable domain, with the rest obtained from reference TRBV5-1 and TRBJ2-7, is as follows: KAGVTQTPRYLIKTRGQQVTLSCSPISGHRSVSWYQQTPGQGLQFLFEYFSETQRNKGNFPGRFSGRQFSNSRSEMNVSTLELGDSALYLCASSLGTWTGGREQYFGPGTRLTVT.

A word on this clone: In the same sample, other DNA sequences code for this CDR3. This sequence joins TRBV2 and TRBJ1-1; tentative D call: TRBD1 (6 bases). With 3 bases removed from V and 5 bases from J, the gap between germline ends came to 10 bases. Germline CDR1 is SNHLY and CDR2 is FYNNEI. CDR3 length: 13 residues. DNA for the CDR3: TGTGCCAGCAGTGATGGGGGGCGTACTGAAGCTTTCTTT. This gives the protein CASSDGGRTEAFF.

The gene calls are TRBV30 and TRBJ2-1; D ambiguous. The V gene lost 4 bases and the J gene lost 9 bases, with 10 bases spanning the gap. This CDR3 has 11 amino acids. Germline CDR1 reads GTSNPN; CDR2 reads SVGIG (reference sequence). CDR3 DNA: TGTGCCTGGACCGTGGGTACTGAGCAGTTCTTC. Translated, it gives CAWTVGTEQFF.

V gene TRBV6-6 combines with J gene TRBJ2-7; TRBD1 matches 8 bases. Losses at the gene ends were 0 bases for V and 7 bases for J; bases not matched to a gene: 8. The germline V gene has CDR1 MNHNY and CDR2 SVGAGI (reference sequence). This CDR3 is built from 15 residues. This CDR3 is CASSYSGTGLREQYF. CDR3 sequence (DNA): TGTGCCAGCAGTTACTCCGGGACAGGACTTAGGGAGCAGTACTTC.

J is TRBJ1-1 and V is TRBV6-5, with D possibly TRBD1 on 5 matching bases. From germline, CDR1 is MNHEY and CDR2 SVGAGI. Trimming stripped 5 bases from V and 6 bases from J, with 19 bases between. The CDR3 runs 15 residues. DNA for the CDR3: TGTGCCAGCAGTCCCCCGGGACGCCAAGCCCCTGAAGCTTTCTTT. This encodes CASSPPGRQAPEAFF.

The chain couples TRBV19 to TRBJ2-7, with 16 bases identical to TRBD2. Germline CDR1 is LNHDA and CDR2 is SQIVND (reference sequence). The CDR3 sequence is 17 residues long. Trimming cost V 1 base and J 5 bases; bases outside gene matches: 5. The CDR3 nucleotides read TGTGCCAGTAGTATAGGGGGACTAGCGGGAGGGCCGCACGAGCAGTACTTC. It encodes CASSIGGLAGGPHEQYF.

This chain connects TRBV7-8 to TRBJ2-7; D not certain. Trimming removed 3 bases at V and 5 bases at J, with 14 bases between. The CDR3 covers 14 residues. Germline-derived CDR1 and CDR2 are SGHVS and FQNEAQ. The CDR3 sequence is CASSFDIGRDEQYF. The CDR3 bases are TGTGCCAGCAGCTTCGACATCGGCCGAGACGAGCAGTACTTC.

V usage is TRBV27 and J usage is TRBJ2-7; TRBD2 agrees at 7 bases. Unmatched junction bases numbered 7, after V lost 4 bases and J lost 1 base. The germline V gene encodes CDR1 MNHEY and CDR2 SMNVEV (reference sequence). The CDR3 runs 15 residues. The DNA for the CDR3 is TGTGCCAGCAGTTCCTCGGGAGGTTGGTCCTACGAGCAGTACTTC. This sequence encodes CASSSSGGWSYEQYF.

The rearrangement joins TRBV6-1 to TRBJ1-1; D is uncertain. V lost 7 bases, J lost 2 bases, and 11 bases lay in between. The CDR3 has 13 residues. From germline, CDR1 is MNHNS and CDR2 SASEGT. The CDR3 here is CASILDGNTEAFF. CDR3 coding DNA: TGTGCCAGCATCCTGGACGGAAACACTGAAGCTTTCTTT.

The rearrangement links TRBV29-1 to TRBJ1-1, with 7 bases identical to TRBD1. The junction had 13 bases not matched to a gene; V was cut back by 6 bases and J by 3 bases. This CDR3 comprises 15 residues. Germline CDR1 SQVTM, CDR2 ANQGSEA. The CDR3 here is CSVNTQGGWDTEAFF. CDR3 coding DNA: TGCAGCGTCAATACCCAGGGGGGATGGGACACTGAAGCTTTCTTT.

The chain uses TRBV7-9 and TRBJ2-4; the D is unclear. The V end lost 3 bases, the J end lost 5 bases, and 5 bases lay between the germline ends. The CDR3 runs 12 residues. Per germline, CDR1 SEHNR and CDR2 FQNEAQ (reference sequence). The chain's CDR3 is CASSFSENIQYF. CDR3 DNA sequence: TGTGCCAGCAGCTTCTCAGAAAACATTCAGTACTTC.

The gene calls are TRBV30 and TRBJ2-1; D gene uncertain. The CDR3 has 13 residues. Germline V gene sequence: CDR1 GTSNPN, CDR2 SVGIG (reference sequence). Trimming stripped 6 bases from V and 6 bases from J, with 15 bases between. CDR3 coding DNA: TGTGCCTGCGGGCCACAGCGAGGCAATGAGCAGTTCTTC. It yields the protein CACGPQRGNEQFF. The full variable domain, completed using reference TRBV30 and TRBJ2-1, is SQTIHQWPATLVQPVGSPLSLECTVEGTSNPNLYWYRQAAGRGLQLLFYSVGIGQISSEVPQNLSASRPQDRQFILSSKKLLLSDSGFYLCACGPQRGNEQFFGPGTRLTVL.

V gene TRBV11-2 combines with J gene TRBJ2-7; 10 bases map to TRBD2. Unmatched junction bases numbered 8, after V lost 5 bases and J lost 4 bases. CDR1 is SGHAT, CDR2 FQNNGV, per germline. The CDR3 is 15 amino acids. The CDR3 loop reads CASSPGGLALYEQYF. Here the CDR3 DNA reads TGTGCCAGCAGCCCCGGGGGACTAGCGCTGTACGAGCAGTACTTC.

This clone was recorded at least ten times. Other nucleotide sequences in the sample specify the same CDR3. CDR3 sequence: CASRSGSQDTQYF. CDR3 nucleotides: TGTGCCAGCAGAAGCGGGAGTCAAGATACGCAGTATTTT. The V gene is TRBV2, the J gene TRBJ2-3; 8 positions match TRBD2. Germline V lookup: CDR1 SNHLY, CDR2 FYNNEI. The CDR3 loop spans 13 amino acids. V shed 6 bases, J shed 5 bases, and the junction held 4 bases outside the gene matches.

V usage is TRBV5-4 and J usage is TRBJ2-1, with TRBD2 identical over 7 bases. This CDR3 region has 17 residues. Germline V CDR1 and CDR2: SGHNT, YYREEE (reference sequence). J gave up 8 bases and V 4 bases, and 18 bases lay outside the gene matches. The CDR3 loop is CASSPGGAAGDSDEQFF. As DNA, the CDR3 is TGTGCCAGCAGCCCGGGGGGAGCGGCGGGAGACTCGGATGAGCAGTTCTTC. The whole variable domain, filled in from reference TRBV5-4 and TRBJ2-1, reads ETGVTQSPTHLIKTRGQQVTLRCSSQSGHNTVSWYQQALGQGPQFIFQYYREEENGRGNFPPRFSGLQFPNYSSELNVNALELDDSALYLCASSPGGAAGDSDEQFFGPGTRLTVL.

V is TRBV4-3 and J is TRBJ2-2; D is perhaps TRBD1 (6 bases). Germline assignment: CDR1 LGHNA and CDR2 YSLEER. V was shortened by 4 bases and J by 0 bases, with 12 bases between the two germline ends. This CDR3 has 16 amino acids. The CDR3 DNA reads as TGCGCCAGCAGCCTAGAGACAGGAACGAACACCGGGGAGCTGTTTTTT. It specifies CASSLETGTNTGELFF.

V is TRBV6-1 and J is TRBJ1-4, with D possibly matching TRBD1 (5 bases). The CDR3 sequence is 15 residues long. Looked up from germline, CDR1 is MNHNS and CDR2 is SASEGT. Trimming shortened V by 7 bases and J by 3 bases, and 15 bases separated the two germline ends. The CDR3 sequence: CASNEGAAPNEKLFF. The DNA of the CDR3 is TGTGCCAGCAACGAAGGGGCAGCTCCTAATGAAAAACTGTTTTTT.

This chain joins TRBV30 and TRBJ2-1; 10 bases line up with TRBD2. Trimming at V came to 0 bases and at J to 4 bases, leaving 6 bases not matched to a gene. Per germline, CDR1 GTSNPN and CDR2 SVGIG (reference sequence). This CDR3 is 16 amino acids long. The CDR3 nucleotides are TGTGCCTGGAGTGTACTCGGGACTAGCGCATACAATGAGCAGTTCTTC. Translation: CAWSVLGTSAYNEQFF.

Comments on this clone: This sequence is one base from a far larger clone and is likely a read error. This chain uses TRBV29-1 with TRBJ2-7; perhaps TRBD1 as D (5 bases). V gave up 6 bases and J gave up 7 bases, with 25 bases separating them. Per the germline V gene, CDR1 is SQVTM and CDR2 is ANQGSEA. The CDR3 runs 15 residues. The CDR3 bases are TGCAGCGTAGCCTCAGGGTTTCTCGGGCTTATGGAGCAGTACTTC. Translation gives CSVASGFLGLMEQYF.